This entry lists 6 T cell receptor beta chains sequenced from one sample in a study of blood T cell repertoires in COVID-19. The table came from immunoSEQ multiplex PCR; TCRdb's copy has only in-frame clones and leaves some out. The data show about 230,000 clones, 70% to 90% seen once. The sequenced material came from peripheral blood. The receptors come from a man aged 35-49 years with acute or convalescent COVID-19.

This chain connects TRBV30 to TRBJ1-1, with a weak D call TRBD1 (6 bases). This CDR3 has 13 amino acids. The V gene's germline CDR1 is GTSNPN and CDR2 SVGIG (reference sequence). The V end was cut by 5 bases, the J end by 1 base, with 11 bases between. CDR3 coding DNA: TGTGCCTGGGGGGGGGCTCCGAACACTGAAGCTTTCTTT. Protein: CAWGGAPNTEAFF.

The V call is TRBV5-1, the J call TRBJ2-2; D is unclear. V lost 2 bases to trimming and J lost 7 bases, with 9 bases between them. Germline CDR1 SGHRS, CDR2 YFSETQ. The CDR3 length is 13 residues. CDR3 in amino acids: CASSFLLGGELFF. CDR3 DNA sequence: TGCGCCAGCAGCTTCTTGCTCGGCGGGGAGCTGTTTTTT.

The chain couples TRBV25-1 to TRBJ2-2; 8 bases map to TRBD1. V lost 1 base and J lost 7; bases outside the gene matches: 11. From germline, CDR1 is MGHDK and CDR2 SYGVNS. CDR3 size: 17 residues. The CDR3 loop reads CASSELGTGGSIGELFF. In DNA form, the CDR3 reads TGTGCCAGCAGTGAATTGGGGACAGGCGGTAGCATCGGGGAGCTGTTTTTT.

This sequence joins TRBV9 and TRBJ2-1; TRBD1 agrees at 9 bases. CDR3 length equals 14 residues. J lost 6 bases, V lost 3 bases, and 4 bases had no gene match. Looked up from germline, CDR1 is SGDLS and CDR2 is YYNGEE. The CDR3: CASSAGQGTNEQFF. The CDR3 nucleotides read TGTGCCAGCAGCGCGGGACAGGGAACCAATGAGCAGTTCTTC.

The gene calls are TRBV7-8 and TRBJ1-4, with a weak D call TRBD1 (5 bases). Between the trimmed V and J ends, which lost 5 bases and 8 bases, there was a span of 18 bases. CDR3 size: 15 residues. Germline loops: CDR1 SGHVS, CDR2 FQNEAQ. CDR3 coding DNA: TGTGCCAGCAGCGTTACCGGGACTCCAAGGGAAAAACTGTTTTTT. As protein: CASSVTGTPREKLFF.

Note on this clone: Other DNA sequences in the sample encode the same CDR3. The chain links TRBV5-1 to TRBJ1-1, with D unclear. V was clipped by 1 base and J by 2 bases, with 6 bases between them. The CDR3 extends over 13 amino acids. Germline assignment: CDR1 SGHRS and CDR2 YFSETQ. For the CDR3, the DNA is TGCGCCAGCAGCTTGCAGGAAAACACTGAAGCTTTCTTT. It specifies CASSLQENTEAFF. Based on the CDR3 plus reference TRBV5-1 and TRBJ1-1, the full variable domain is KAGVTQTPRYLIKTRGQQVTLSCSPISGHRSVSWYQQTPGQGLQFLFEYFSETQRNKGNFPGRFSGRQFSNSRSEMNVSTLELGDSALYLCASSLQENTEAFFGQGTRLTVV.